This T cell receptor (beta chain) was retrieved from a study of T cell repertoires in ileal Crohn's disease. Study context: Less than 45% were active smokers at surgery; median disease duration was roughly 7.9 years. Every patient was operated on for stricturing (about 60%) or penetrating (approximately 40%) complications.

Assay: immunoSEQ multiplex PCR; the TCRdb copy retains only in-frame clones and omits some. This table has 15,000 or so clones, around 78% appearing once. The CDR3 spans 15 residues. Germline assignment: CDR1 MNHNS and CDR2 SASEGT. Trimming removed 3 bases from V and 2 bases from J, with 11 bases in between. This clone appeared a few times. The sequence derives from an adult with Crohn's disease. Specimen: ileal tissue. The chain uses TRBV6-1 and TRBJ2-1, with D unclear. CDR3 region: CASSDPTSTYNEQFF. The CDR3 DNA follows: TGTGCCAGCAGTGACCCGACTTCGACCTACAATGAGCAGTTCTTC.